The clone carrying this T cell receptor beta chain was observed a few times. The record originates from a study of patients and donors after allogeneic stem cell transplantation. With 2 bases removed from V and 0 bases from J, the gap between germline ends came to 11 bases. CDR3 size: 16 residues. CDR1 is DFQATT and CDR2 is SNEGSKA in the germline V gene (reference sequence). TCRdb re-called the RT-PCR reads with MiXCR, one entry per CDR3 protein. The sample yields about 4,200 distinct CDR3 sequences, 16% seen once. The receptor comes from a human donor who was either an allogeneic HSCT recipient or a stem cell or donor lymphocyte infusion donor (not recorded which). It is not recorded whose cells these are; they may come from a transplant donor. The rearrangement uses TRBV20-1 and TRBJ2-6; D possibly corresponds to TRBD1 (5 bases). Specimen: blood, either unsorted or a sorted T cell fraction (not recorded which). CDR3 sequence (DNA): TGCAGTGCTAGAATTCGACAGAGCTCTGGGGCCAACGTCCTGACTTTC. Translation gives CSARIRQSSGANVLTF.